The 21 T cell receptor beta chains below come from one sample, sequenced in a study of PD-L1 blockade in urothelial cancer. Indicated time point: pretreatment peripheral blood. Some clones are missing from TCRdb's copy, which holds only in-frame ones; the method was immunoSEQ multiplex PCR. Here the sample spans 70,000 or so clones, about 90% being singletons. Sequencing was performed on PBMCs, taken around atezolizumab (anti-PD-L1) treatment. The receptor source for this set is a man in his 70s with urothelial cancer.

The chain combines TRBV28 with TRBJ1-5, with a possible D match to TRBD1 (5 bases). Trimming removed 8 bases from V and 1 base from J, with 9 bases in between. CDR1 MDHEN and CDR2 SYDVKM come from the germline V gene. The CDR3 extends over 13 amino acids. The CDR3 spells CASVRGSNQPQHF. CDR3 nucleotides: TGTGCCAGCGTACGGGGGAGCAATCAGCCCCAGCATTTT.

The chain joins TRBV19 to TRBJ1-1; D not resolved. V was pared by 5 bases and J by 9 bases, with 16 bases between. Per the germline V gene, CDR1 is LNHDA and CDR2 is SQIVND (reference sequence). The CDR3 sequence is 13 residues long. The CDR3 bases are TGTGCCAGTAGTCCCCCGACACCTTCGAAAGCTTTCTTT. As protein: CASSPPTPSKAFF.

The J gene is TRBJ2-1, the V gene TRBV10-3; weak D call: TRBD2 (6 bases). Germline values: CDR1 ENHRY, CDR2 SYGVKD. This CDR3 comprises 15 residues. Trimming left V 9 bases short and J 1 base short, with 16 bases between. DNA for the CDR3: TGTGCCATTAACTCGGGAGTTAGGTCCTACAATGAGCAGTTCTTC. Translating gives CAINSGVRSYNEQFF.

The chain combines TRBV14 with TRBJ2-2; D unresolved. CDR1 and CDR2 from the germline V gene are SGHDN and FVKESK. The V end was cut by 1 base, the J end by 8 bases, with 8 bases between. The CDR3 covers 13 residues. CDR3 sequence reads: CASSQVEAGELFF. The CDR3 nucleotides are TGTGCCAGCAGCCAAGTAGAGGCGGGGGAGCTGTTTTTT.

The V gene is TRBV6-4, the J gene TRBJ2-3; possible D gene TRBD1, 6 bases. The V and J ends lost 8 bases and 0 bases respectively, with 9 bases between them. Per the germline V gene, CDR1 is MRHNA and CDR2 is SNTAGT. This CDR3 contains 13 residues. The CDR3 spells CASLDRSTDTQYF. Here the CDR3 DNA reads TGTGCCAGCCTCGACAGGAGCACAGATACGCAGTATTTT.

This clone was detected only once. CDR3 DNA sequence: TGTGCCAGCAGGCGGGACTCGAGGGGCAATGAGCAGTTCTTC. The encoded protein is CASRRDSRGNEQFF. The gene calls are TRBV5-5 and TRBJ2-1, with D tentatively TRBD2 (6 bases). Germline V gives CDR1 SGHKS, CDR2 YYEKEE (reference sequence). This CDR3 region has 14 residues. Trimming took off 5 bases at V and 6 bases at J, with 15 bases between the two ends.

As to this clone: This specimen includes other DNA sequences encoding the same CDR3. V usage is TRBV18 and J usage is TRBJ1-5; TRBD1 aligns across 10 bases. After removal of 3 bases from V and 7 bases from J, the junction contained 3 bases not matched to a gene. The CDR3 is made up of 14 amino acids. The V gene's germline CDR1 is KGHSH and CDR2 LQKENI. CDR3: CASSPDRGGQPQHF. The CDR3 DNA reads TGTGCCAGCTCACCGGACAGGGGGGGGCAGCCCCAGCATTTT. Combining the CDR3 with reference TRBV18 and TRBJ1-5 gives the whole variable domain NAGVMQNPRHLVRRRGQEARLRCSPMKGHSHVYWYRQLPEEGLKFMVYLQKENIIDESGMPKERFSAEFPKEGPSILRIQQVVRGDSAAYFCASSPDRGGQPQHFGDGTRLSIL.

The chain couples TRBV5-1 to TRBJ2-7, with 12 bases fitting TRBD1. Germline-derived CDR1 and CDR2 are SGHRS and YFSETQ. V shed 0 bases and J 1 base; nucleotides not matched to a gene: 8. The CDR3 is 18 amino acids. This chain's CDR3 is CASSLVPGTGGDSYEQYF. CDR3 bases: TGCGCCAGCAGCTTGGTACCGGGGACAGGGGGCGATTCCTACGAGCAGTACTTC.

The chain uses TRBV6-1 and TRBJ2-3, with 9 bases that match TRBD2. There are 16 residues in the CDR3. V shed 4 bases, J shed 4 bases, and the junction held 9 bases outside the gene matches. Germline V lookup: CDR1 MNHNS, CDR2 SASEGT. The CDR3 DNA is TGTGCCAGCAGTGGGGGCGGGAGGGCCCGAGCAGATACGCAGTATTTT. Protein sequence: CASSGGGRARADTQYF.

The chain employs TRBV11-3 and TRBJ2-7, with D possibly matching TRBD1 (6 bases). Per the germline V gene, CDR1 is SGHNT and CDR2 is YENEEA. Trimming left V 5 bases short and J 4 bases short, with 18 bases between. There are 15 residues in the CDR3. The CDR3 spells CASSAAQGSRYEQYF. CDR3 sequence (DNA): TGTGCCAGCAGCGCTGCCCAGGGGAGCCGATACGAGCAGTACTTC.

The chain couples TRBV27 to TRBJ1-1; TRBD1 matches at 8 bases. The CDR3 extends over 14 amino acids. Germline trimming cut 0 bases from V and 8 bases from J; bases unmatched to any gene: 5. CDR1 is MNHEY and CDR2 is SMNVEV in the germline V gene (reference sequence). CDR3 nucleotides: TGTGCCAGCAGTTTATCGATGGGGGACAGGGAAGCTTTCTTT. Translating it yields CASSLSMGDREAFF.

The chain couples TRBV28 to TRBJ1-1; weak D call: TRBD1 (5 bases). CDR1 is MDHEN, CDR2 SYDVKM, per germline. This CDR3 contains 14 residues. Between the trimmed V and J ends, which lost 6 bases and 1 base, there was a span of 12 bases. CDR3 DNA: TGTGCCAGCAGCCCCGGGGGATGGAACACTGAAGCTTTCTTT. Its translation is CASSPGGWNTEAFF.

V gene TRBV10-2 combines with J gene TRBJ2-3, with a tentative D call TRBD1 (5 bases). V gave up 3 bases and J gave up 9 bases, with 13 bases separating them. CDR3 size: 13 residues. The germline V gene encodes CDR1 WSHSY and CDR2 SAAADI. CDR3 sequence: CASSDPLGRTQYF. The CDR3 DNA sequence: TGCGCCAGCAGTGACCCTCTGGGGCGGACGCAGTATTTT.

This clone was picked up one time. The rearrangement links TRBV14 to TRBJ2-1; 11 bases are shared with TRBD2. Trimming took 4 bases from V and 5 from J; bases not matched to a gene: 7. Germline values: CDR1 SGHDN, CDR2 FVKESK. The CDR3 spans 16 residues. The CDR3 loop reads CASSPLGTSGNNEQFF. CDR3 nucleotides: TGTGCCAGCAGCCCTCTAGGGACTAGCGGAAACAATGAGCAGTTCTTC.

V gene TRBV18 combines with J gene TRBJ2-7; D may be TRBD1 (5 bases). V gave up 3 bases and J gave up 2 bases, with 11 bases separating them. Per the germline V gene, CDR1 is KGHSH and CDR2 is LQKENI. CDR3 length: 14 amino acids. CDR3: CASSPKGRAYEQYF. DNA of the CDR3: TGTGCCAGCTCACCGAAGGGCAGGGCCTACGAGCAGTACTTC. Full variable domain (outside the CDR3, taken from reference TRBV18 and TRBJ2-7): NAGVMQNPRHLVRRRGQEARLRCSPMKGHSHVYWYRQLPEEGLKFMVYLQKENIIDESGMPKERFSAEFPKEGPSILRIQQVVRGDSAAYFCASSPKGRAYEQYFGPGTRLTVT.

DNA of the CDR3: TGCGCCAGCAGCACAGGGCTGCGGGCCGAGCAGTACTTC. This codes for CASSTGLRAEQYF. The V and J genes are TRBV5-1 and TRBJ2-7, with D maybe TRBD1 (6 bases). V was shortened by 4 bases and J by 6 bases, with 14 bases between the two germline ends. This CDR3 has 13 amino acids. The V gene's germline CDR1 is SGHRS and CDR2 YFSETQ.

V and J are TRBV5-8 and TRBJ1-2; D is undetermined. The germline CDR1 and CDR2 sequences are SGHTS and YDEGEE. The CDR3 totals 13 residues. V was clipped by 5 bases and J by 5 bases, with 13 bases between them. The CDR3 loop is CASSPAGFYGYTF. Written as DNA, the CDR3 is TGTGCCAGCAGTCCAGCAGGATTTTATGGCTACACCTTC.

The chain recombines TRBV10-3 with TRBJ2-7, with TRBD1 matching 7 bases. After removal of 6 bases from V and 9 bases from J, the junction contained 11 bases not matched to a gene. Per the germline V gene, CDR1 is ENHRY and CDR2 is SYGVKD. CDR3 size: 13 residues. CDR3 amino acids: CAISPTGARGQYF. The CDR3 nucleotides are TGTGCCATCAGCCCAACAGGGGCCCGTGGGCAGTACTTC.

This clone showed up just once. J is TRBJ1-1 and V is TRBV18, with 8 bases fitting TRBD1. With 6 bases clipped from V and 5 bases from J, the junction kept 20 bases outside the gene matches. The germline V gene encodes CDR1 KGHSH and CDR2 LQKENI. The CDR3 covers 18 residues. CDR3 bases: TGTGCCAGCTCGCCATTACCGGGGCAGGGGGCAAAGGGGACTGAAGCTTTCTTT. Translating gives CASSPLPGQGAKGTEAFF. The full variable domain, in which reference TRBV18 and TRBJ1-1 provide the parts outside the CDR3, is NAGVMQNPRHLVRRRGQEARLRCSPMKGHSHVYWYRQLPEEGLKFMVYLQKENIIDESGMPKERFSAEFPKEGPSILRIQQVVRGDSAAYFCASSPLPGQGAKGTEAFFGQGTRLTVV.

The chain combines TRBV5-4 with TRBJ1-2; D is perhaps TRBD1 (5 bases). Germline V gene data show CDR1 as SGHNT and CDR2 as YYREEE (reference sequence). This CDR3 has 14 residues. V lost 3 bases and J lost 4, with 13 bases in between. CDR3 in amino acids: CASSSNRDFYGYTF. CDR3 bases: TGTGCCAGCAGCTCAAACCGGGACTTCTATGGCTACACCTTC.

The V gene is TRBV6-1, the J gene TRBJ2-7; 8 bases are shared with TRBD1. V trimming: 1 base; J trimming: 9 bases; junction bases outside the gene matches: 5. CDR1 MNHNS and CDR2 SASEGT come from the germline V gene. The CDR3 is made up of 13 amino acids. The chain's CDR3 is CASSEGTGTTQYF. Here the CDR3 DNA reads TGTGCCAGCAGTGAAGGGACAGGGACAACGCAGTACTTC.